This section outlines one TCR beta chain sequence together with its context. This clonotype was found many times. This clone's antigen is unknown. One base away there is no much larger clone; base qualities are not given. This specimen belongs to a study of T cells in Graves' hyperthyroidism and ophthalmopathy (dated by TCRdb to the late 2010s). Study-level background: Peripheral blood was sampled at the time of initial diagnosis, prior to any treatment. In more than 5 Graves' hyperthyroidism patients, the study also compared T-cell repertoires from thyroid tissue with T-cell repertoires from blood. To identify TCR V-J signatures that set the groups apart, the researchers used a discovery cohort of 90 to 100 patients, made up of 40 to 45 with Graves' ophthalmopathy and some 56 with stable Graves' hyperthyroidism. The 100 or so discovery patients were randomly divided into training and test sets at a 7:3 ratio. Prospective prediction of ophthalmopathy was tested in an independent validation cohort consisting of 18 hyperthyroidism patients and more than 15 patients who later progressed to ophthalmopathy. After sampling, hyperthyroidism patients received methimazole starting at 30 mg daily, and ophthalmopathy patients received high-dose intravenous methylprednisolone. According to the paper, TCR Vbeta CDR3 sequencing was carried out on about 140 peripheral blood samples, which came from 40 to 45 ophthalmopathy, around 75 hyperthyroidism and some 17 progressor patients. Broad study findings and their caveats: A 13 V-J signature model separated ophthalmopathy from stable hyperthyroidism, with about 90% sensitivity and 81.08% specificity in cross-validation and 80%/75% in testing. No statistical method was used to set the sample size in advance, and investigators knew the group allocation. During validation, the model predicted progression to ophthalmopathy a median of about 5.9 months ahead of onset, with around 71% sensitivity and 72% to 80% specificity. Most expanded thyroid clonotypes (frequency above 0.001) were also found in blood, which suggests that blood repertoires may mirror thyroid immune responses.

In the ophthalmopathy patients, disease was moderately to severely active, with a Clinical Activity Score of 3 or more, a NOSPECS grade of 4 or more, and a duration of less than 3 months. The study excluded patients with uncontrolled infections, other autoimmune diseases, pregnancy or lactation. Clinical symptoms, serum thyroxine and TRAb, thyroid ultrasound, and orbital computed tomography formed the basis for the diagnoses. PBMCs were isolated from roughly 10 ml of fresh peripheral blood by Ficoll-Paque density gradient centrifugation. Total RNA was extracted using Trizol reagent, and RNA quality was assessed on an Agilent 2100 Bioanalyzer. Amplification of TCR beta CDR3 regions was carried out from RNA transcripts. For the first round of RT-PCR on the TCR CDR3, the HTBI primer set was used together with the Qiagen OneStep RT-PCR kit. The libraries were constructed in a second round of multiplex PCR and then size-selected and purified. Sequencing of the libraries was done on an Illumina HiSeq2000 using paired-end 100 bp reads. The authors' pipeline ran thus. SOAPnuke was used to process the raw data, removing reads that contained adapters or uncalled bases, had a mean Phred below 15, or lacked an exact match to the constant primer or identifier. COPE v1.2.5 was used to merge high-quality paired reads, and clonotypes were defined as unique nucleotide sequences. MiTCR v1.1 was used to align clonotypes to the IMGT TRBV, TRBD and TRBJ reference segments. Analysis was restricted to V-J combinations with a frequency above 0.0001, which covered roughly 99% of repertoires. A TCS score was defined as the ratio of F50 (clonal expansion) to E x V (chaos), with BLOSUM62-based TCRdist applied between CDR3 peptides within each V-J. Welch's t-statistics and random forest reduced 500 to 550 V-J features to 10 to 15, which were used in a naive Bayes classifier (R e1071). Thyroid-blood repertoire similarity was quantified with the Morisita-Horn index. TCRdb applied fastp at Q25 and MiXCR to the public reads, then kept only in-frame beta chains. Here each entry gathers all rows of one CDR3 protein and keeps the most common genes and DNA. The V and J calls were not made by the authors but by TCRdb's processing. The sample includes 550,000 to 700,000 distinct CDR3 sequences, with about 14% observed a single time. Roughly 4.3% of the sample belongs to the ten largest clones.

Specimen: blood. The TCR was taken from a woman aged 40 to 50 with Graves' ophthalmopathy.

The CDR3 reads as follows: CSASHPEGRSYEQYF. The DNA reads TGCAGTGCTAGCCACCCAGAGGGTAGATCCTACGAGCAGTACTTC. The V gene is TRBV20-1 and the J gene is TRBJ2-7; 5 matching bases give a weak D call of TRBD2. V is pared back by 3 bases and J by 1 base, with 16 bases lying between the germline termini. Taken from the germline V gene (reference sequence), the CDR1 and CDR2 loops are DFQATT and SNEGSKA. There are 15 amino acids in the CDR3, from cysteine to phenylalanine inclusive. The DNA shown is the 45-base CDR3, in frame from base 1.